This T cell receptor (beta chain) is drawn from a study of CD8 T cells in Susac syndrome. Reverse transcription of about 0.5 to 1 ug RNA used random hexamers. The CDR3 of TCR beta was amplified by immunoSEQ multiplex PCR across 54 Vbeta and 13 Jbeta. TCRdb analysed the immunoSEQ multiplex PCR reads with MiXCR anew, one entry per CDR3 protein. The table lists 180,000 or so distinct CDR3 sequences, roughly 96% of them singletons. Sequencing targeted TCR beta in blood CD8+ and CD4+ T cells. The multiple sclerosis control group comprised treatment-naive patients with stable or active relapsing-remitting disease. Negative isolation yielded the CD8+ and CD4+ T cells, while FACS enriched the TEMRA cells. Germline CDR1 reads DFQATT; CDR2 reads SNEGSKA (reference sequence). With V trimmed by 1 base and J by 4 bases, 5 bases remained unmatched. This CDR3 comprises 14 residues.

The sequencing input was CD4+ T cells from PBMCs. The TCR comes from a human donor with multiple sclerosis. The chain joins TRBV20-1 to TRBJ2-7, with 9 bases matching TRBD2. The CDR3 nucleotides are TGCAGTGCTAGAGTAGCGGGAGCTTTATACGAGCAGTACTTC. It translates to CSARVAGALYEQYF.